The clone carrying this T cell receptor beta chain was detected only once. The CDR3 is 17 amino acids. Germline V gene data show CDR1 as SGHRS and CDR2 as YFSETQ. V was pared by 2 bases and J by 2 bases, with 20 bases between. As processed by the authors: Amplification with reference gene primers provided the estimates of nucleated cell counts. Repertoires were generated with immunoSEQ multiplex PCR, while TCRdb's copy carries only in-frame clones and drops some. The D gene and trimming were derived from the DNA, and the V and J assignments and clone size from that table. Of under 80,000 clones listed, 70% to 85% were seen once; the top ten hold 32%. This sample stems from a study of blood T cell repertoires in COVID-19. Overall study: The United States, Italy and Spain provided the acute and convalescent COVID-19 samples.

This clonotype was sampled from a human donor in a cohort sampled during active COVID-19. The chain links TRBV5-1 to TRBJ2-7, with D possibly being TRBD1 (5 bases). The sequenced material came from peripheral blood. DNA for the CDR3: TGCGCCAGCAGCTTATTTAGACCGGAGACAGCCCCCTACGAGCAGTACTTC. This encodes CASSLFRPETAPYEQYF.